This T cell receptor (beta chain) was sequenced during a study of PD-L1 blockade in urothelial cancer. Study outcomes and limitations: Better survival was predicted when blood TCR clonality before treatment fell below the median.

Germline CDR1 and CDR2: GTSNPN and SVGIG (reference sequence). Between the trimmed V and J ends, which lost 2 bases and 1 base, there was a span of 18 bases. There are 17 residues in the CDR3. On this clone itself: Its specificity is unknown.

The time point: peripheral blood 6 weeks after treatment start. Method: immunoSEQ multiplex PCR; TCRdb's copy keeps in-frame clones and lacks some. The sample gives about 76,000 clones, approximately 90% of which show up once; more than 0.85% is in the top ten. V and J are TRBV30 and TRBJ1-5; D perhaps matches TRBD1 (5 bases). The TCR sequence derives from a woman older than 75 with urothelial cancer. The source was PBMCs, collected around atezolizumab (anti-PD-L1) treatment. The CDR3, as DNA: TGTGCCTGGAGTCGGGAGGGGAACGTCTACAGCAATCAGCCCCAGCATTTT. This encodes CAWSREGNVYSNQPQHF.